The TCR beta chain under discussion was sequenced for a study of T-cell memory formation after mild COVID-19. Each CDR3 protein is one row after TCRdb ran MiXCR on the 5' RACE reads. The sample lists about 470,000 distinct CDR3 sequences, 15% to 20% occurring once. The clonotype comes from an adult woman who had mild COVID-19 (a few samples of this study predate the infection). Cell type and time point are not known. Sequences were obtained from PBMCs or a T cell subset sorted from them (not recorded which).

The CDR3 is CASSLGGSGQETQYF. The CDR3 DNA follows: TGCGCCAGCAGCTTAGGGGGTAGCGGTCAAGAGACCCAGTACTTC. This sequence joins TRBV5-1 and TRBJ2-5; either TRBD1 or TRBD2 may fit D (6 bases each). The CDR3 extends over 15 amino acids. The V end was cut by 2 bases, the J end by 2 bases, with 13 bases between. Looked up from germline, CDR1 is SGHRS and CDR2 is YFSETQ. Supplemented by reference TRBV5-1 and TRBJ2-5, the full variable domain reads KAGVTQTPRYLIKTRGQQVTLSCSPISGHRSVSWYQQTPGQGLQFLFEYFSETQRNKGNFPGRFSGRQFSNSRSEMNVSTLELGDSALYLCASSLGGSGQETQYFGPGTRLLVL.